Following are 14 T cell receptor beta chains from one sample sequenced in a study of blood T cell repertoires in COVID-19. Clones were sequenced by immunoSEQ multiplex PCR, and TCRdb holds only the in-frame ones, with some missing. The sample holds 160,000 or so clones, 65% to 90% seen once. Sample: peripheral blood. These receptors originate from a human donor in a cohort sampled during active COVID-19.

This chain uses TRBV10-3 with TRBJ2-7, with 11 bases lining up with TRBD2. CDR3 length: 16 amino acids. Germline assignment: CDR1 ENHRY and CDR2 SYGVKD. The V gene end was trimmed by 7 bases and the J gene end by 5 bases; junction bases not matched to a gene: 13. The CDR3 protein is CAIMGLGPSGRNEQYF. The CDR3 DNA reads TGTGCCATCATGGGCCTGGGGCCTAGCGGGAGGAACGAGCAGTACTTC.

The rearrangement uses TRBV27 and TRBJ2-7; 7 bases map to TRBD1. The CDR3 extends over 14 amino acids. Germline V CDR1 and CDR2: MNHEY, SMNVEV (reference sequence). V lost 6 bases, J lost 2 bases, and 7 bases stayed unmatched. CDR3 region: CASRGTVTTYEQYF. The CDR3 nucleotides are TGTGCCAGCAGGGGGACAGTAACAACCTACGAGCAGTACTTC.

The chain links TRBV11-2 to TRBJ2-3, with TRBD2 matching 10 bases. Germline lookup yields CDR1 SGHAT and CDR2 FQNNGV. Unmatched junction bases numbered 5, after V lost 0 bases and J lost 2 bases. The CDR3 runs 17 residues. CDR3 residues: CASSLDSAGGNTDTQYF. The CDR3 DNA reads TGTGCCAGCAGCTTAGATTCAGCGGGGGGGAACACAGATACGCAGTATTTT. The full variable domain, its missing parts supplied by reference TRBV11-2 and TRBJ2-3, is EAGVAQSPRYKIIEKRQSVAFWCNPISGHATLYWYQQILGQGPKLLIQFQNNGVVDDSQLPKDRFSAERLKGVDSTLKIQPAKLEDSAVYLCASSLDSAGGNTDTQYFGPGTRLTVL.

V and J are TRBV6-5 and TRBJ1-2; D unresolved. The germline CDR1 and CDR2 sequences are MNHEY and SVGAGI. This CDR3 spans 13 amino acids. The ends were cut back, 0 bases at V and 8 bases at J, with 10 bases in the middle. The CDR3 protein is CASSYSHQNGYTF. In DNA form, the CDR3 reads TGTGCCAGCAGTTACTCACACCAGAACGGCTACACCTTC.

The table lists this clone with a count of one. The rearrangement uses TRBV6-5 and TRBJ1-3; tentatively, D is TRBD1 (6 bases). The CDR3 consists of 16 residues. Trimming removed 2 bases at V and 0 bases at J, with 11 bases between. CDR1 and CDR2 from the germline V gene are MNHEY and SVGAGI. The CDR3 protein is CASSYATGYSGNTIYF. Here the CDR3 DNA reads TGTGCCAGCAGTTACGCCACAGGGTACTCTGGAAACACCATATATTTT.

The CDR3 sequence is CASSLDSYEQYF. CDR3 bases: TGTGCCAGCAGTCTCGACAGCTACGAGCAGTACTTC. This rearrangement joins TRBV12-3 or TRBV12-4 to TRBJ2-7, with TRBD1 as a possible D gene (5 bases). There are 12 residues in the CDR3. The V end lost 5 bases, the J end lost 3 bases, and 8 bases lay between the germline ends.

J is TRBJ1-2 and V is TRBV4-3; tentative D call: TRBD1 (5 bases). The CDR3 runs 14 residues. The V and J ends lost 2 bases and 4 bases respectively, with 11 bases between them. From germline, CDR1 is LGHNA and CDR2 YSLEER. DNA for the CDR3: TGCGCCAGCAGCCAATCCCTCAGGGCCTATGGCTACACCTTC. Its protein product is CASSQSLRAYGYTF.

This rearrangement joins TRBV28 to TRBJ1-2; 8 bases fit TRBD1. J lost 4 bases, V lost 5 bases, and 9 bases had no gene match. Germline CDR1 reads MDHEN; CDR2 reads SYDVKM. CDR3 length: 15 residues. The CDR3 DNA is TGTGCCAGCAGTCCGACCGGGACAGGCTCCTATGGCTACACCTTC. It specifies CASSPTGTGSYGYTF.

V gene TRBV3-1 (or the pseudogene TRBV3-2) combines with J gene TRBJ1-2; TRBD1 might be the D (6 bases). Trimming removed 1 base from V and 0 bases from J, with 9 bases in between. CDR3 size: 15 residues. CDR1 and CDR2 from the germline V gene are LGHDT and YNNKEL (reference sequence). The CDR3 bases are TGTGCCAGCAGCCAAGCAGGGGTTACTAACTATGGCTACACCTTC. Its translation: CASSQAGVTNYGYTF.

The chain is built from TRBV5-6 and TRBJ2-5, with 12 bases lining up with TRBD1. From germline, CDR1 is SGHDT and CDR2 YYEEEE. V was pared by 4 bases and J by 4 bases, with 11 bases of the junction left unmatched. The CDR3 length is 17 residues. The CDR3 coding sequence is TGTGCCAGCAGCGGGGACAGGGGGCGAGGGGTCATAGAGACCCAGTACTTC. Translating it yields CASSGDRGRGVIETQYF.

This CDR3 is CASSGDRSYEQYF. CDR3 coding DNA: TGTGCCAGCAGCGGGGACAGATCCTACGAGCAGTACTTC. The chain couples TRBV27 to TRBJ2-7, with 7 bases aligning to TRBD1. Per germline, CDR1 MNHEY and CDR2 SMNVEV (reference sequence). The CDR3 runs 13 residues. J lost 1 base, V lost 6 bases, and 3 bases had no gene match.

The chain joins TRBV4-3 to TRBJ1-4; D is possibly TRBD1 (5 bases). Germline values: CDR1 LGHNA, CDR2 YSLEER. V was trimmed by 0 bases and J by 7 bases, leaving 6 bases between them. The CDR3 has 13 residues. The CDR3 protein is CASSQDQGEKLFF. The DNA of the CDR3 is TGCGCCAGCAGCCAAGATCAGGGTGAAAAACTGTTTTTT.

This chain connects TRBV4-1 to TRBJ2-6; 15 bases agree with TRBD2. CDR3 length: 20 amino acids. V shed 0 bases, J shed 4 bases, and the junction held 7 bases outside the gene matches. Germline V gives CDR1 MGHRA, CDR2 YSYEKL. The CDR3 spells CASSQDPGLAGGSGANVLTF. The DNA of the CDR3 is TGCGCCAGCAGCCAAGATCCGGGACTAGCGGGGGGATCGGGGGCCAACGTCCTGACTTTC.

The V gene is TRBV7-9, the J gene TRBJ2-7; 9 bases map to TRBD1. From germline, CDR1 is SEHNR and CDR2 FQNEAQ (reference sequence). The CDR3 spans 15 residues. V shed 4 bases and J 3 bases; nucleotides not matched to a gene: 7. The CDR3 reads CASSSFETGGYEQYF. In nucleotides, the CDR3 is TGTGCCAGCAGCTCCTTCGAGACAGGGGGCTACGAGCAGTACTTC.